This T cell receptor beta chain was captured in a study of identical twins. The study, taken as a whole, reports: High-abundance cord blood beta clonotypes had fewer insertions; memory repertoires showed none. Monozygotic twin pairs showed more out-of-frame TCR alpha sharing than models estimated.

Concerning this clonotype: Antigen: not known.

CDR1 DFQATT and CDR2 SNEGSKA come from the germline V gene (reference sequence). CDR3 length: 13 amino acids. V dropped 5 bases and J dropped 3 bases, with 11 bases sitting between them. It was template switching that added a universal primer site, and there were unique molecular identifiers on the cDNA. TCRdb re-derived calls from the 5' RACE reads in MiXCR, one entry per CDR3 protein. The sample has around 1.7 million distinct CDR3 sequences, roughly a third seen once. This receptor was identified in a newborn girl in good health. V gene TRBV20-1 combines with J gene TRBJ1-5; possible D gene TRBD1, 5 bases. The sequenced material came from cord blood. CDR3 nucleotide sequence: TGCAGTGCTCCAGGACATACCAATCAGCCCCAGCATTTT. It is translated as CSAPGHTNQPQHF.